This T cell receptor beta chain is from a study of beta chain features in type 1 diabetes. Germline-derived CDR1 and CDR2 are MDHEN and SYDVKM. J lost 1 base, V lost 7 bases, and 10 bases had no gene match. The CDR3 spans 16 residues. Sorting based on CD45RO/CCR7/CD25/CD127/CD95/CD27 separated CD4+ naive, central memory, regulatory and stem cell-like memory cells. The whole isolated RNA underwent reverse transcription, so sequencing captured expressed TCRB transcripts. Sequencing used immunoSEQ multiplex PCR; TCRdb keeps in-frame clones, though not all of them. The sample holds a few hundred thousand clones, more than 11% seen once. A few counts support this clone. Its target is not known. General observations from the study: Shorter TCRB CDR3s, moderately but significantly so, were found in Type 1 diabetes patients in all four CD4+ subsets. The analysis here could not establish whether HLA type shapes TCRB rearrangement.

Material: naive CD4+ T cells from blood. The chain couples TRBV28 to TRBJ2-3; 8 bases are shared with TRBD2. The TCR originated in a man in his thirties or forties with type 1 diabetes. The CDR3 sequence: CASTLSAGGGTDTQYF. DNA of the CDR3: TGTGCCAGCACCCTTAGTGCGGGGGGCGGCACAGATACGCAGTATTTT.